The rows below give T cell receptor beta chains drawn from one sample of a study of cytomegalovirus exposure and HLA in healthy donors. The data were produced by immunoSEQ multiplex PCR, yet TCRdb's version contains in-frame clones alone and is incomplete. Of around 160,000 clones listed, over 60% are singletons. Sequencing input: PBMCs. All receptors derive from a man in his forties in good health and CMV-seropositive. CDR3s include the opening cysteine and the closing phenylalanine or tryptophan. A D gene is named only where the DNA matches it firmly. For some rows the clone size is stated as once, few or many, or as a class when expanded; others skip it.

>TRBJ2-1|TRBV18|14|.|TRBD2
CASSAGTSLNEQFF
TGTGCCAGCTCGGCCGGGACTAGCTTAAATGAGCAGTTCTTC
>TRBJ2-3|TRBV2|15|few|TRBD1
CASRATGTGTDTQYF
TGTGCCAGCAGGGCAACCGGGACAGGCACAGATACGCAGTATTTT
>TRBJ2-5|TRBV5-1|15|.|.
CASSTRTVGQETQYF
TGCGCCAGCAGCACCCGGACAGTGGGGCAAGAGACCCAGTACTTC
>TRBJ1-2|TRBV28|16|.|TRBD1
CASRKQGAYSNYGYTF
TGTGCCAGCAGGAAACAGGGGGCTTACTCTAACTATGGCTACACCTTC
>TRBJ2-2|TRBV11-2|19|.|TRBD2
CASKLFARSGGLVAGELFF
TGTGCCAGCAAACTTTTCGCCCGGTCAGGAGGACTAGTGGCCGGGGAGCTGTTTTTT
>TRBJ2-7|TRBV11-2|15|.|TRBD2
CASSPGLAGSYEQYF
TGTGCCAGCAGCCCAGGGCTAGCGGGATCCTACGAGCAGTACTTC
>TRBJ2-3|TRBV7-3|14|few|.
CASSLTGSTDTQYF
TGTGCCAGCAGCTTAACCGGGAGCACAGATACGCAGTATTTT
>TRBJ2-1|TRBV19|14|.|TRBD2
CASRAGGVYNEQFF
TGTGCCAGTAGAGCGGGAGGAGTATACAATGAGCAGTTCTTC
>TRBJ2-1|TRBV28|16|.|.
CASTLPGGWSYNEQFF
TGTGCCAGCACCCTGCCGGGGGGCTGGTCCTACAATGAGCAGTTCTTC
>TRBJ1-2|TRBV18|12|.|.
CASSPERYGYTF
TGTGCCAGCTCACCGGAGCGATATGGCTACACCTTC
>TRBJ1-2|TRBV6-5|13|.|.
CASTRSGFYGYTF
TGTGCCAGCACGAGATCAGGATTCTATGGCTACACCTTC
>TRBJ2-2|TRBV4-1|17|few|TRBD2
CASRRGLAGAGTGELFF
TGCGCCAGCCGCAGGGGGCTAGCGGGAGCGGGCACCGGGGAGCTGTTTTTT
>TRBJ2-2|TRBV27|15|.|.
CASSLSRQNTGELFF
TGTGCCAGCAGTTTATCGCGGCAGAACACCGGGGAGCTGTTTTTT
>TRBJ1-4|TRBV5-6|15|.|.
CASSTPHGGGEKLFF
TGTGCCAGCAGCACACCTCACGGCGGCGGAGAAAAACTGTTTTTT
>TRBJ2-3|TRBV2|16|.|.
CASSRYRVDSSDTQYF
TGTGCCAGCAGTAGATACAGGGTAGATAGCTCAGATACGCAGTATTTT
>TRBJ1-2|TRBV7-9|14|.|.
CASRAGETFYGYTF
TGTGCCAGTAGAGCCGGGGAGACTTTCTATGGCTACACCTTC
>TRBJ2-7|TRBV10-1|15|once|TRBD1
CARAQGQGSSYEQYF
TGCGCCCGCGCACAAGGACAGGGCAGCTCCTACGAGCAGTACTTC
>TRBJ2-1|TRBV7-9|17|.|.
CASSPLAGKSSYNEQFF
TGTGCCAGCAGCCCCTTGGCGGGAAAAAGCTCCTACAATGAGCAGTTCTTC